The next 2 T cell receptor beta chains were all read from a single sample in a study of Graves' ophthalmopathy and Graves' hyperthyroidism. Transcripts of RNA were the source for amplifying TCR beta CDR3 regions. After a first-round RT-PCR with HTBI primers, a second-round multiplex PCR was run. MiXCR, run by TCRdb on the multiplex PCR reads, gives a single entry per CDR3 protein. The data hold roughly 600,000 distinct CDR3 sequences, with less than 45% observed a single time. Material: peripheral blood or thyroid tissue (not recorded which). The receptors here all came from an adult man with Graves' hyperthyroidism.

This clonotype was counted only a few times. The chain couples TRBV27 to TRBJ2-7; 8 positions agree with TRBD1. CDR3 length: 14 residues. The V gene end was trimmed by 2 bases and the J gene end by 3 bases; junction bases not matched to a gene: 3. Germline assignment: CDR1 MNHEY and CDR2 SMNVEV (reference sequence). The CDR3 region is CASSLGDRYYEQYF. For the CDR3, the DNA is TGTGCCAGCAGTTTAGGGGACAGGTACTACGAGCAGTACTTC.

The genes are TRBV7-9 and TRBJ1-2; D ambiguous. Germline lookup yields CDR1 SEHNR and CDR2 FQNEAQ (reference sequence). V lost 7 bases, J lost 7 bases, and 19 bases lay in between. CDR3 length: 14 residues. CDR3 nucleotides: TGTGCCAGCAACTCACCAGGTGGGGTCGGTGGCTACACCTTC. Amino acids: CASNSPGGVGGYTF.